This TCR beta chain originates from a study of T cells in Graves' hyperthyroidism and ophthalmopathy. General study points: Ophthalmopathy and stable hyperthyroidism were separated by a 13 V-J model. Researchers found most expanded thyroid clonotypes above 0.001 in blood as well.

The CDR3 extends over 14 amino acids. The junction had 4 bases not matched to a gene; V was cut back by 6 bases and J by 3 bases. This clonotype was recorded at least ten times. The antigen remains unidentified. Amplification of TCR beta CDR3 regions was performed using RNA transcripts as template. TCR CDR3 underwent first-round RT-PCR with the HTBI primer set. Each CDR3 protein gets one entry after TCRdb re-called the multiplex PCR reads with MiXCR. This table holds some 550,000 distinct CDR3 sequences, roughly a sixth found once. The origin of this receptor is a woman aged 40 to 49 with Graves' ophthalmopathy. Sequencing was carried out using blood. The gene calls are TRBV12-3 or TRBV12-4 and TRBJ1-1; 10 bases are a match to TRBD1. CDR3 in amino acids: CASRAGQGDTEAFF. The CDR3 DNA sequence: TGTGCCAGCAGGGCCGGACAGGGGGACACTGAAGCTTTCTTT.